The 10 T cell receptor beta chains below come from one sample, sequenced in a study of cytomegalovirus exposure and HLA in healthy donors. The repertoire was sequenced with immunoSEQ multiplex PCR; TCRdb's copy has only in-frame clones and lacks some. Among about 73,000 clones listed, about 87% were seen once. Sequencing was performed on PBMCs. All receptors come from a woman aged 18 to 35 in good health and CMV-seropositive.

The rearrangement links TRBV10-2 to TRBJ2-3; 9 nucleotides line up with TRBD2. The V gene's germline CDR1 is WSHSY and CDR2 SAAADI. V gave up 7 bases and J gave up 6 bases; unmatched junction bases: 17. CDR3 length equals 17 residues. In nucleotides, the CDR3 is TGCGCCAGCACGCAAGGCGACGCGGGGGGGAGGTCGGATACGCAGTATTTT. Amino acid sequence: CASTQGDAGGRSDTQYF.

In this sample, this clone turned up once. The genes are TRBV7-2 and TRBJ2-7, with 14 bases fitting TRBD2. Germline V gene data show CDR1 as SGHTA and CDR2 as FQGNSA. J was trimmed by 6 bases and V by 3 bases; bases with no gene match: 4. The CDR3 has 15 amino acids. The chain's CDR3 is CASSFRLAGGPEQYF. CDR3 bases: TGTGCCAGCAGCTTTAGACTAGCGGGGGGGCCCGAGCAGTACTTC.

This clone was recorded a few times. The V call is TRBV2, the J call TRBJ1-5; 9 nucleotides align to TRBD1. This CDR3 comprises 14 residues. Trimming removed 4 bases from V and 5 bases from J; junction bases left unmatched: 3. The germline gives CDR1 SNHLY, CDR2 FYNNEI. CDR3 bases: TGTGCCAGCAGTGTAGGGACAGGGTATCAGCCCCAGCATTTT. As protein: CASSVGTGYQPQHF.

Of note for this clone: Other DNA sequences in this specimen translate into the identical CDR3. The chain is built from TRBV4-2 and TRBJ2-2; D is perhaps TRBD2 (6 bases). This CDR3 region has 16 residues. In germline, CDR1 is LGHNA, CDR2 YNFKEQ. V was trimmed by 1 base and J by 1 base, leaving 10 bases between them. CDR3 protein: CASSQVAALNTGELFF. The CDR3 region has the DNA TGTGCCAGCAGCCAAGTAGCGGCATTGAACACCGGGGAGCTGTTTTTT.

The table lists this clone with a few counts. The chain recombines TRBV19 with TRBJ1-6; TRBD1 agrees at 7 bases. CDR1 is LNHDA and CDR2 is SQIVND in the germline V gene (reference sequence). This CDR3 contains 17 residues. The ends lost 1 base at V and 3 bases at J; junction bases unmatched: 6. The CDR3 reads CASSIAGTAFYNSPLHF. DNA of the CDR3: TGTGCCAGTAGTATAGCAGGGACAGCGTTCTATAATTCACCCCTCCACTTT.

This rearrangement joins TRBV7-9 to TRBJ1-4, with TRBD1 as a possible D gene (5 bases). This CDR3 is built from 14 residues. Trimming stripped 5 bases from V and 2 bases from J, with 9 bases between. CDR1 is SEHNR and CDR2 is FQNEAQ in the germline V gene (reference sequence). The CDR3 DNA follows: TGTGCCAGCAGCCCACAGGCGACTAATGAAAAACTGTTTTTT. Protein: CASSPQATNEKLFF.

This chain uses TRBV4-3 with TRBJ1-2, with unresolved D. Germline V gene sequence: CDR1 LGHNA, CDR2 YSLEER. V was pared by 0 bases and J by 2 bases, with 13 bases between. CDR3 length: 16 residues. As DNA, the CDR3 is TGCGCCAGCAGCCAAGAAGCCCCGGCCAGGAACTATGGCTACACCTTC. It encodes CASSQEAPARNYGYTF.

V and J are TRBV11-2 and TRBJ2-5; TRBD1 matches 8 bases. The V gene end was trimmed by 7 bases and the J gene end by 4 bases; junction bases not matched to a gene: 17. CDR1 and CDR2 from the germline V gene are SGHAT and FQNNGV. This CDR3 has 17 residues. CDR3 sequence: CASIPPPASGGGETQYF. As DNA, the CDR3 is TGTGCCAGCATCCCACCCCCCGCGTCAGGGGGCGGAGAGACCCAGTACTTC.

The rearrangement links TRBV18 to TRBJ2-6; 10 positions agree with TRBD2. V was clipped by 6 bases and J by 5 bases; unmatched bases: 16. Germline loops: CDR1 KGHSH, CDR2 LQKENI. This CDR3 is built from 19 residues. DNA for the CDR3: TGTGCCAGCTCTAAGAGGGCTAGCGGGAGTGGTAACTGGGCCAACGTCCTGACTTTC. It specifies CASSKRASGSGNWANVLTF.

This sequence joins TRBV30 and TRBJ2-7; 10 bases agree with TRBD1. The CDR3 runs 12 residues. J was trimmed by 4 bases and V by 5 bases; bases with no gene match: 2. Germline V gene data show CDR1 as GTSNPN and CDR2 as SVGIG (reference sequence). The CDR3 sequence: CAWGTGVYEQYF. The CDR3 nucleotides read TGTGCCTGGGGGACAGGGGTATACGAGCAGTACTTC.